This T cell receptor beta chain was sequenced in a study of T cell changes during pregnancy in multiple sclerosis (dated by TCRdb to between 2018 and 2020). A note on the overall study: The study examined how the T cell repertoire changed over the course of pregnancy in women with multiple sclerosis.

The method was the immunoSEQ multiplex PCR assay. TCRdb's version of the immuneACCESS table is confined to in-frame rearrangements and falls short of the full clone set. An unresolved V gene accounts for under half of the shortfall where checked; the remainder is of unknown origin. Counted in this sample were approximately 34,000 clones; approximately 90% of them appeared once. Clones ranked in the top ten supply approximately 12% of the sample. Regarding this clone: The antigen this receptor binds is unknown. Within one base of it there is no much larger clone, and no base qualities were kept.

Measured from the cysteine to the phenylalanine, the CDR3 is 16 residues long. Just CDR3 DNA is preserved here, 48 bases in frame from base 1. CDR1 SGDLS and CDR2 YYNGEE were looked up in the germline V gene. V and J lose 0 bases and 2 bases, and a span of 13 bases separates them. This sequence uses TRBV9 and TRBJ2-3, and perhaps TRBD1 as D gene, on 6 matching bases. The sequenced sample was CD8+ T cells from peripheral blood mononuclear cells, obtained in the first trimester of pregnancy. The receptor comes from a female donor with multiple sclerosis, enrolled in a pregnancy study. The base sequence is TGTGCCAGCAGCGTAGGAAATAACAGGGCCACAGATACGCAGTATTTT. Its product reads: CASSVGNNRATDTQYF.